This T cell receptor (beta chain) was captured in a study of blood T cells in healthy people across ages. Notes on this clonotype: The antigen is not known.

CDR1 and CDR2 from the germline V gene are SGHKS and YYEKEE (reference sequence). The CDR3 extends over 15 amino acids. V lost 3 bases and J lost 5; bases outside the gene matches: 6. Findings of the study overall: Investigators viewed diversity estimates from one million T cells as underestimates, the study reported.

Alongside a J-beta primer mix, a sample-barcoded 5' primer served in a second PCR lasting roughly 7 to 11 cycles. The yield of each sample was at least 3 million CDR3-containing paired-end reads. In TCRdb, the 5' RACE reads were re-called with MiXCR into one record per CDR3 protein. Seen here are around 1,600,000 distinct CDR3 sequences, roughly 43% observed once, and the top ten hold over 3.5%. Sample: blood. V usage is TRBV5-5 and J usage is TRBJ2-1, with 9 positions matching TRBD2. The clonotype comes from a woman between 18 and 30 years old in good health. The CDR3, as DNA: TGTGCCAGCAGCTGGGTAGCGGGAGCGGACAATGAGCAGTTCTTC. Amino acids: CASSWVAGADNEQFF. Variable domain in full (rest from reference TRBV5-5 and TRBJ2-1): DAGVTQSPTHLIKTRGQQVTLRCSPISGHKSVSWYQQVLGQGPQFIFQYYEKEERGRGNFPDRFSARQFPNYSSELNVNALLLGDSALYLCASSWVAGADNEQFFGPGTRLTVL.